The entry that follows covers one T cell receptor (beta chain) sequence. Its antigen is unknown. The data stem from a study of shared clonotypes between healthy human individuals. General observations from the study: Shared clonotypes: 4.5% to 5% naive CD4, about 3.3% naive CD8, less than 2.5% memory CD4, about 0.4% memory CD8.

Assay: immunoSEQ multiplex PCR; the TCRdb copy retains only in-frame clones and omits some. The table includes about 520,000 clones, approximately 94% detected once. The receptor was derived from a woman aged 30 to 39 in good health. The sequencing input was naive CD4+ T cells sorted from blood. Subset: CD45RA+ positively selected.

DNA for the CDR3: TGTGCCAGCAGTCCGCTCTTAAATGGCTACACCTTC. It yields the protein CASSPLLNGYTF. The chain employs TRBV28 and TRBJ1-2; D is unresolved. The CDR3 is 12 residues long. V was pared by 5 bases and J by 6 bases, with 10 bases between. Per germline, CDR1 MDHEN and CDR2 SYDVKM.